The source of this T cell receptor (beta chain) is a study of tissue T cells after allogeneic stem cell transplantation. Study-wide results and caveats: Few T cell clones were shared across patients, but motif clusters showed tissue-specific shared signatures.

TCRdb keeps only in-frame clones here, not all; method: immunoSEQ multiplex PCR. Found here are some 6,600 clones, approximately 44% of them singletons; the top ten hold around 8%. Comments on this clone: Its antigen is undetermined. These gene names are mouse names. The CDR3 end falls 1 residue outside the read, so it is completed with the germline J gene.

The length of the CDR3 is 16 residues. V lost 1 base, J lost 0 bases, and 2 bases stayed unmatched. CDR1 and CDR2 from the germline V gene are KGHPV and FQNQEV (reference sequence). Time point of the sample: mouse harvest day 7 after allogeneic transplant. Mouse grafts combined 10^7 T-cell-depleted bone marrow cells with 10^6 splenic CD5+ T cells. This clonotype originated in a female BALB/c mouse given C57BL/6 T cells with graft-versus-host disease after an allogeneic hematopoietic cell transplant. Sequencing used lymph node tissue. The chain carries TRBV26 and TRBJ2-5; 9 nucleotides line up with TRBD1. CDR3 DNA, as far as it was read: TGTGCCAGCAGTCTGTACAGGGGGCTTAACCAAGACACCCAGTAC. Translating gives CASSLYRGLNQDTQY. The whole CDR3 region reads CASSLYRGLNQDTQYF.